A selection of T cell receptor beta chains follows, all from one sample in a study of T-cell memory formation after mild COVID-19. TCRdb itself ran the 5' RACE reads through MiXCR, one entry per CDR3 protein. The table shows hundreds of thousands of distinct CDR3 sequences, with more than 15% occurring only once. Sequenced input: PBMCs or a T cell subset sorted from them (not recorded which). The receptors shown here come from an adult woman who had mild COVID-19 (a few samples of this study predate the infection). Cell type and time point are not known. CDR3s include the opening cysteine and the closing phenylalanine or tryptophan. Each record gives: D gene, clone size, V gene, J gene, CDR3 length, CDR3 DNA, CDR3 protein. A D gene is named only where the DNA matches it firmly. Not all rows give a size; the values are once, few, many and, for expanded clones, a class.

d_gene: TRBD2
abundance: -
v_gene: TRBV12-3/TRBV12-4
j_gene: TRBJ2-2
len: 14
CDR3nt: TGTGCCAGCAGTTTTTCTAGCGGGGACGGGGAGCTGTTTTTT
CDR3aa: CASSFSSGDGELFF

d_gene: TRBD1
abundance: -
v_gene: TRBV7-2
j_gene: TRBJ2-7
len: 16
CDR3nt: TGTGCCAGCAGCTTAGCGTTGGGACAGGGGGACTACGAGCAGTACTTC
CDR3aa: CASSLALGQGDYEQYF

d_gene: -
abundance: -
v_gene: TRBV4-1
j_gene: TRBJ2-5
len: 15
CDR3nt: TGCGCCAGCGGGAAAGTAAGGGGCCTTCAAGAGACCCAGTACTTC
CDR3aa: CASGKVRGLQETQYF

d_gene: -
abundance: -
v_gene: TRBV12-3/TRBV12-4
j_gene: TRBJ2-3
len: 15
CDR3nt: TGTGCCAGCCGGCCCCCCGGGGCTAGCACAGATACGCAGTATTTT
CDR3aa: CASRPPGASTDTQYF

d_gene: TRBD1
abundance: -
v_gene: TRBV7-9
j_gene: TRBJ2-7
len: 14
CDR3nt: TGTGCCAGCAGCCACCGGACAGGGGACTACGAGCAGTACTTC
CDR3aa: CASSHRTGDYEQYF

d_gene: TRBD2
abundance: -
v_gene: TRBV5-1
j_gene: TRBJ2-7
len: 15
CDR3nt: TGCGCCAGCAGCTCCCTGGGTGGGGAGGGCTACGAGCAGTACTTC
CDR3aa: CASSSLGGEGYEQYF

d_gene: TRBD1
abundance: -
v_gene: TRBV25-1
j_gene: TRBJ1-1
len: 15
CDR3nt: TGTGCCAGCAGTGTCTATCCCGGGGACAGGGGAAGAGCTTTCTTT
CDR3aa: CASSVYPGDRGRAFF

d_gene: -
abundance: few
v_gene: TRBV20-1
j_gene: TRBJ2-1
len: 10
CDR3nt: TGCAGCCTTTGGGGGAATGAGCAGTTCTTC
CDR3aa: CSLWGNEQFF

d_gene: -
abundance: -
v_gene: TRBV18
j_gene: TRBJ1-2
len: 15
CDR3nt: TGTGCCAGCGGACTCCGGGACATACCTAACTATGGCTACACCTTC
CDR3aa: CASGLRDIPNYGYTF

d_gene: TRBD2
abundance: few
v_gene: TRBV6-2/TRBV6-3
j_gene: TRBJ2-5
len: 17
CDR3nt: TGTGCCAGCAGCACCCCTGTGATCAGCGGGGGGGGAGAGACCCAGTACTTC
CDR3aa: CASSTPVISGGGETQYF

d_gene: TRBD1
abundance: many
v_gene: TRBV7-2
j_gene: TRBJ2-7
len: 15
CDR3nt: TGTGCCAGCAGCTTAGGACAGGGCATATCCTACGAGCAGTACTTC
CDR3aa: CASSLGQGISYEQYF

d_gene: TRBD2
abundance: -
v_gene: TRBV6-2/TRBV6-3
j_gene: TRBJ2-1
len: 16
CDR3nt: TGTGCCAGCAGTTACCCTCCGGGACTAGTCTACAATGAGCAGTTCTTC
CDR3aa: CASSYPPGLVYNEQFF

d_gene: TRBD1
abundance: few
v_gene: TRBV24-1
j_gene: TRBJ2-2
len: 15
CDR3nt: TGTGCCACCAGTGGGGGACAGGGGGCCACCGGGGAGCTGTTTTTT
CDR3aa: CATSGGQGATGELFF

d_gene: -
abundance: -
v_gene: TRBV18
j_gene: TRBJ1-4
len: 14
CDR3nt: TGTGCCAGCTCACCTGTGGGACCAGGGGAAAAACTGTTTTTT
CDR3aa: CASSPVGPGEKLFF

d_gene: TRBD1
abundance: few
v_gene: TRBV30
j_gene: TRBJ1-6
len: 14
CDR3nt: TGTGCCTGGAGTGTGACAGGGAGGTTTCCACCCCTCCACTTT
CDR3aa: CAWSVTGRFPPLHF

d_gene: TRBD2
abundance: many
v_gene: TRBV24-1
j_gene: TRBJ2-3
len: 16
CDR3nt: TGTGCCACCAGTGACTCCCGACTAGCGGACACAGATACGCAGTATTTT
CDR3aa: CATSDSRLADTDTQYF

d_gene: TRBD1
abundance: -
v_gene: TRBV14
j_gene: TRBJ2-7
len: 16
CDR3nt: TGTGCCAGCAGCCAAGGGGTTGGACAGGGGTGGAACGAGCAGTACTTC
CDR3aa: CASSQGVGQGWNEQYF

d_gene: TRBD2
abundance: -
v_gene: TRBV6-4
j_gene: TRBJ2-5
len: 18
CDR3nt: TGTGCCAGCAATCCGACTAGCGGGGGCCTTGATTACCAAGAGACCCAGTACTTC
CDR3aa: CASNPTSGGLDYQETQYF

d_gene: -
abundance: -
v_gene: TRBV4-1
j_gene: TRBJ2-5
len: 14
CDR3nt: TGCGCCAGCAGCCCGAACCTAGGACGAGAGACCCAGTACTTC
CDR3aa: CASSPNLGRETQYF

d_gene: TRBD2
abundance: -
v_gene: TRBV13
j_gene: TRBJ2-2
len: 13
CDR3nt: TGTGCCAGCAGCCGGGAGGACACCGGGGAGCTGTTTTTT
CDR3aa: CASSREDTGELFF

d_gene: -
abundance: few
v_gene: TRBV5-6
j_gene: TRBJ2-7
len: 14
CDR3nt: TGTGCCAGCAGCTTTCAGCCGAGCTCCTACGAGCAGTACTTC
CDR3aa: CASSFQPSSYEQYF

d_gene: TRBD1
abundance: -
v_gene: TRBV7-8
j_gene: TRBJ1-6
len: 14
CDR3nt: TGTGCCAGCAGCCCCGGGACAGGGAAATCACCCCTCCACTTT
CDR3aa: CASSPGTGKSPLHF

d_gene: TRBD1
abundance: few
v_gene: TRBV5-6
j_gene: TRBJ2-3
len: 15
CDR3nt: TGTGCCAGCAGCTTGGCGCGACAGGGGACAGATACGCAGTATTTT
CDR3aa: CASSLARQGTDTQYF

d_gene: TRBD1
abundance: -
v_gene: TRBV5-1
j_gene: TRBJ2-7
len: 15
CDR3nt: TGCGCCAGCAGCTTGGGGGACAGGGCTTCCTACGAGCAGTACTTC
CDR3aa: CASSLGDRASYEQYF

d_gene: -
abundance: few
v_gene: TRBV7-2
j_gene: TRBJ2-1
len: 15
CDR3nt: TGTGCCAGCAGCTTAGATGGTCTAGCTGGCAATGAGCAGTTCTTC
CDR3aa: CASSLDGLAGNEQFF

d_gene: -
abundance: -
v_gene: TRBV25-1
j_gene: TRBJ2-3
len: 14
CDR3nt: TGTGCCACCCGCTCAGGGTCTCGGGCAGATACGCAGTATTTT
CDR3aa: CATRSGSRADTQYF

d_gene: TRBD1
abundance: -
v_gene: TRBV3-1
j_gene: TRBJ2-2
len: 16
CDR3nt: TGTGCCAGCAGCCTCGGGACAGGGAGTAACACCGGGGAGCTGTTTTTT
CDR3aa: CASSLGTGSNTGELFF

d_gene: -
abundance: few
v_gene: TRBV12-3/TRBV12-4
j_gene: TRBJ2-7
len: 15
CDR3nt: TGTGCCAGCAGTCCTCGGACGTCCAGGCCCTACGAGCAGTACTTC
CDR3aa: CASSPRTSRPYEQYF

d_gene: TRBD2
abundance: few
v_gene: TRBV7-8
j_gene: TRBJ2-1
len: 15
CDR3nt: TGTGCCAGCAGCTTAGAAGTATCTAGCGGAAATGAGCAGTTCTTC
CDR3aa: CASSLEVSSGNEQFF

d_gene: TRBD1
abundance: -
v_gene: TRBV27
j_gene: TRBJ1-5
len: 15
CDR3nt: TGTGCCAGCAGTAGGGACAGGGTTGAGGGTCAGCCCCAGCATTTT
CDR3aa: CASSRDRVEGQPQHF

d_gene: -
abundance: -
v_gene: TRBV4-1
j_gene: TRBJ1-4
len: 15
CDR3nt: TGCGCCAGCAGGCAACTCGGACAGACTAATGAAAAACTGTTTTTT
CDR3aa: CASRQLGQTNEKLFF

d_gene: TRBD1
abundance: few
v_gene: TRBV5-8
j_gene: TRBJ2-3
len: 18
CDR3nt: TGTGCCAGCCCAGAGTCCCCCGGGACAGGGTCGTCCACAGATACGCAGTATTTT
CDR3aa: CASPESPGTGSSTDTQYF

d_gene: -
abundance: -
v_gene: TRBV7-3
j_gene: TRBJ2-1
len: 14
CDR3nt: TGTGCCAGCAGCTTAAACCGTGGATTAGGTGAGCAGTTCTTC
CDR3aa: CASSLNRGLGEQFF

d_gene: -
abundance: -
v_gene: TRBV4-1
j_gene: TRBJ1-1
len: 16
CDR3nt: TGCGCCAGCAGCCTGCCGGGGGGCGCACCGAACACTGAAGCTTTCTTT
CDR3aa: CASSLPGGAPNTEAFF

d_gene: -
abundance: -
v_gene: TRBV5-6
j_gene: TRBJ2-7
len: 16
CDR3nt: TGTGCCAGCAGCCCAGGCGGGGGCTTTAGCTCCTACGAGCAGTACTTC
CDR3aa: CASSPGGGFSSYEQYF

d_gene: -
abundance: -
v_gene: TRBV4-3
j_gene: TRBJ2-5
len: 15
CDR3nt: TGCGCCAGCAGCCAAGAGGTGAGGAGCTTAGAGACCCAGTACTTC
CDR3aa: CASSQEVRSLETQYF

d_gene: TRBD1
abundance: few
v_gene: TRBV5-1
j_gene: TRBJ2-5
len: 14
CDR3nt: TGCGCCAGCCGCTTTCTGACAGGGTCGGAGACCCAGTACTTC
CDR3aa: CASRFLTGSETQYF

d_gene: TRBD1
abundance: -
v_gene: TRBV19
j_gene: TRBJ2-7
len: 13
CDR3nt: TGTGCCAGTAGGGAGACAGGGACCTACGAGCAGTACTTC
CDR3aa: CASRETGTYEQYF

d_gene: TRBD1
abundance: few
v_gene: TRBV20-1
j_gene: TRBJ1-5
len: 15
CDR3nt: TGCAGTGCTAGGAACCAGGGGGCGTGGGATCAGCCCCAGCATTTT
CDR3aa: CSARNQGAWDQPQHF

d_gene: -
abundance: -
v_gene: TRBV12-3/TRBV12-4
j_gene: TRBJ1-3
len: 16
CDR3nt: TGTGCCAGCAGTTTAGTGGTGGCTACCTCTGGAAACACCATATATTTT
CDR3aa: CASSLVVATSGNTIYF

d_gene: TRBD2
abundance: -
v_gene: TRBV20-1
j_gene: TRBJ2-5
len: 14
CDR3nt: TGCAGTGCTGCCCTCGCGGGAGTCGGTGAGACCCAGTACTTC
CDR3aa: CSAALAGVGETQYF

d_gene: -
abundance: -
v_gene: TRBV12-3/TRBV12-4
j_gene: TRBJ1-5
len: 15
CDR3nt: TGTGCCAGCAGTTTTTGGGGTATTAGCAATCAGCCCCAGCATTTT
CDR3aa: CASSFWGISNQPQHF

d_gene: TRBD1
abundance: -
v_gene: TRBV5-4
j_gene: TRBJ1-1
len: 14
CDR3nt: TGTGCCAGCAGCCAGACAGGGAGAGGCACTGAAGCTTTCTTT
CDR3aa: CASSQTGRGTEAFF

d_gene: TRBD2
abundance: -
v_gene: TRBV7-2
j_gene: TRBJ2-2
len: 14
CDR3nt: TGTGCCAGCAGCTTAGAACTAGCGGTCGGGGAGCTGTTTTTT
CDR3aa: CASSLELAVGELFF

d_gene: TRBD2
abundance: few
v_gene: TRBV5-5
j_gene: TRBJ2-3
len: 15
CDR3nt: TGTGCCAGCAGCTTCAGCGGGGGTACCACAGATACGCAGTATTTT
CDR3aa: CASSFSGGTTDTQYF

d_gene: -
abundance: few
v_gene: TRBV6-5
j_gene: TRBJ2-4
len: 16
CDR3nt: TGTGCCAGCAGTTACTCGAGGTCAGGAGCCAAAAACATTCAGTACTTC
CDR3aa: CASSYSRSGAKNIQYF

d_gene: -
abundance: few
v_gene: TRBV21-1
j_gene: TRBJ1-1
len: 14
CDR3nt: TGTGCCAGCAGCAAGATGTTTCCTGGCGCTGAAGCTTTCTTT
CDR3aa: CASSKMFPGAEAFF

d_gene: TRBD2
abundance: -
v_gene: TRBV5-1
j_gene: TRBJ2-2
len: 16
CDR3nt: TGCGCCAGCAGCGTAGTAGCGGGTCTAAACACCGGGGAGCTGTTTTTT
CDR3aa: CASSVVAGLNTGELFF

d_gene: TRBD1
abundance: few
v_gene: TRBV7-9
j_gene: TRBJ1-1
len: 18
CDR3nt: TGTGCCAGCAGCGCAGTTCCGGGACAGGGGGTTATGAACACTGAAGCTTTCTTT
CDR3aa: CASSAVPGQGVMNTEAFF

d_gene: -
abundance: -
v_gene: TRBV7-9
j_gene: TRBJ2-5
len: 12
CDR3nt: TGTGCCAGCAGCCGATTTCAAGAGACCCAGTACTTC
CDR3aa: CASSRFQETQYF

d_gene: -
abundance: once
v_gene: TRBV25-1
j_gene: TRBJ1-1
len: 14
CDR3nt: TGTGCCAGCAGTGAAATGATGGGACTCAGGGGACCCTTCTTT
CDR3aa: CASSEMMGLRGPFF

d_gene: TRBD1
abundance: -
v_gene: TRBV19
j_gene: TRBJ2-3
len: 15
CDR3nt: TGTGCCAGTAGTAAGGACAGGGTGGATACAGATACGCAGTATTTT
CDR3aa: CASSKDRVDTDTQYF

d_gene: TRBD1
abundance: -
v_gene: TRBV4-3
j_gene: TRBJ1-6
len: 14
CDR3nt: TGCGCCAGCAGACTCGGACAGGGGAATTCACCCCTCCACTTT
CDR3aa: CASRLGQGNSPLHF

d_gene: TRBD2
abundance: few
v_gene: TRBV20-1
j_gene: TRBJ2-1
len: 17
CDR3nt: TGCAGTGCTAACCCGTTAAGGCGGGGGAGCTCCTACAATGAGCAGTTCTTC
CDR3aa: CSANPLRRGSSYNEQFF

d_gene: TRBD2
abundance: -
v_gene: TRBV12-3/TRBV12-4
j_gene: TRBJ2-1
len: 14
CDR3nt: TGTGCCAGCAGCAAAACTTCTAGCGGGGGGGAGCAGTTCTTC
CDR3aa: CASSKTSSGGEQFF

d_gene: TRBD1
abundance: few
v_gene: TRBV4-3
j_gene: TRBJ1-5
len: 14
CDR3nt: TGCGCCAGCAGCTTCGGGACAGTCAATCAGCCCCAGCATTTT
CDR3aa: CASSFGTVNQPQHF

d_gene: -
abundance: -
v_gene: TRBV9
j_gene: TRBJ2-4
len: 15
CDR3nt: TGCGCCAGCAGCGTTGGGCAGGGGGCCAAAAACATTCAGTACTTC
CDR3aa: CASSVGQGAKNIQYF

d_gene: -
abundance: few
v_gene: TRBV27
j_gene: TRBJ1-2
len: 14
CDR3nt: TGTGCCAGCAGTCCAAATTCGGGACAATATGGCTACACCTTC
CDR3aa: CASSPNSGQYGYTF

d_gene: TRBD2
abundance: -
v_gene: TRBV7-9
j_gene: TRBJ2-1
len: 17
CDR3nt: TGTGCCAGCAGCCCGGGACTAGCGGAGACTATATACAATGAGCAGTTCTTC
CDR3aa: CASSPGLAETIYNEQFF

d_gene: -
abundance: few
v_gene: TRBV12-3/TRBV12-4
j_gene: TRBJ2-5
len: 16
CDR3nt: TGTGCCAGCAGGTCGACAAGGGCCCCCATTCAAGAGACCCAGTACTTC
CDR3aa: CASRSTRAPIQETQYF